This T cell receptor beta chain was captured by sequencing in a study of breast tumors, draining lymph nodes, adjacent tissues. Findings of the study overall: That most tumor T cells come from lymph nodes remained unproven. Compared with basal-like, luminal-like tumors shared significantly more repertoire with nontumor tissue.

Trimming at V came to 6 bases and at J to 0 bases, leaving 13 bases not matched to a gene. This CDR3 has 18 residues. The lymph nodes were axillary draining lymph nodes from breast cancer patients. This clonotype was seen repeatedly, ten times or more. What it binds is not known. A single record per CDR3 protein comes from TCRdb applying MiXCR to the multiplex PCR reads. The sample shows approximately 150,000 distinct CDR3 sequences, 25% to 40% of them seen only once. The sample taken for sequencing was axillary lymph node tissue. The chain employs TRBV12-3 or TRBV12-4 and TRBJ1-2; TRBD1 matches 10 bases. The sequence was obtained from a female donor with breast cancer. Some clones in this sample may be carry-over from other donors' samples. CDR3 DNA sequence: TGTGCCAGCAGCACTGACCCTGGACAGGGGGTAGCTAACTATGGCTACACCTTC. Protein product: CASSTDPGQGVANYGYTF.